Presented here are 3 T cell receptor beta chains from one specimen sequenced in a study of metastatic and nonmetastatic thyroid tumors. No treatment of any kind had been given to any patient before thyroid surgery. TCRdb used MiXCR to call clones anew from the PCR reads. The profile shows tens of thousands of clones, approximately 19% of them singletons. Source material: blood. Receptors were obtained from a male donor with papillary thyroid cancer or a benign thyroid nodule (not recorded which). Some clones in this sample may be carry-over from other donors' samples.

The DNA of the CDR3 is TGTGCCAGCAGTTCAGCGGGAGTAGGAGACGAGCAGTACTTC. Encoded protein: CASSSAGVGDEQYF. The rearrangement joins TRBV6-5 to TRBJ2-7; 8 nucleotides match TRBD2. The CDR3 runs to 14 residues. The germline V gene has CDR1 MNHEY and CDR2 SVGAGI. The V gene end was trimmed by 4 bases and the J gene end by 5 bases; junction bases not matched to a gene: 7.

This chain connects TRBV6-1 to TRBJ1-1, with TRBD1 as a possible D gene (6 bases). Germline loops: CDR1 MNHNS, CDR2 SASEGT. The CDR3 covers 14 residues. The V gene lost 6 bases and the J gene lost 8 bases, with 19 bases spanning the gap. Here the CDR3 reads CASRRTATIFEAFF. In DNA, the CDR3 is TGTGCCAGCAGGCGGACAGCGACTATCTTCGAAGCTTTCTTT.

There are many counts of this clone. The genes are TRBV20-1 and TRBJ2-7; D call uncertain. CDR1 is DFQATT and CDR2 is SNEGSKA in the germline V gene (reference sequence). V lost 0 bases to trimming and J lost 2 bases, with 11 bases between them. CDR3 length equals 14 residues. CDR3 nucleotides: TGCAGTGCTAGAGATAATGCGGTGACCTACGAGCAGTACTTC. Amino acids: CSARDNAVTYEQYF.